The 24 T cell receptor beta chains reported below all come from one sample, sequenced in a study of OX40 agonist ivuxolimab in advanced cancers. Sequencing was performed with immunoSEQ multiplex PCR; in TCRdb, only in-frame clones are kept and a portion is missing. The repertoire includes under 80,000 clones, roughly nine tenths of them detected once, and 0.7% to 0.9% sits in the top ten. Sequenced material: CD4+ or CD8+ T cells sorted from blood, taken in a trial of the OX40 agonist ivuxolimab. The receptor source for this set is an adult with an advanced solid tumor such as melanoma, head and neck, liver or kidney cancer.

The rearrangement joins TRBV19 to TRBJ2-5; the D is unclear. The CDR3 has 14 residues. Germline loops: CDR1 LNHDA, CDR2 SQIVND (reference sequence). Trimming removed 6 bases at V and 5 bases at J, with 16 bases between. CDR3 nucleotides: TGTGCCAGTAGCTTCGGCGGCCAAGCCGAGACCCAGTACTTC. Translated, it gives CASSFGGQAETQYF.

The genes are TRBV7-2 and TRBJ2-1; 12 nucleotides line up with TRBD2. The CDR3 totals 16 residues. V lost 3 bases and J lost 7; bases outside the gene matches: 7. Germline loops: CDR1 SGHTA, CDR2 FQGNSA. CDR3 loop: CASSFSTSGGKNEQFF. The CDR3 DNA reads TGTGCCAGCAGCTTCTCGACTAGCGGGGGAAAGAATGAGCAGTTCTTC.

This chain links TRBV7-3 with TRBJ1-2; D gene unclear. Germline-derived CDR1 and CDR2 are SGHTA and FQGTGA. The CDR3 is 13 amino acids. Trimming cost V 2 bases and J 5 bases, with 9 bases left between them. In DNA form, the CDR3 reads TGTGCCAGCAGCTTATTTTCCGGATATGGCTACACCTTC. This translates into CASSLFSGYGYTF.

This rearrangement joins TRBV21-1 to TRBJ2-7; the listed D gene, TRBD2, was not tested against the DNA. TRBV21-1 is a listed pseudogene. This CDR3 comprises 14 residues. In DNA, the CDR3 is TGTGCCAGCAGCAATCACGGGATTTCCTACGAGCAGTACTTC. It translates to CASSNHGISYEQYF.

This chain connects TRBV4-2 to TRBJ1-4; the match to TRBD1 covers 7 bases. Germline trimming cut 1 base from V and 0 bases from J; bases unmatched to any gene: 5. CDR3 size: 17 residues. The germline V gene has CDR1 LGHNA and CDR2 YNFKEQ. The CDR3 spells CASSQVLTGATNEKLFF. The DNA of the CDR3 is TGTGCCAGCAGCCAAGTCCTAACAGGGGCAACTAATGAAAAACTGTTTTTT.

This clone was found a few times. The V call is TRBV18, the J call TRBJ2-7; D ambiguous. Germline values: CDR1 KGHSH, CDR2 LQKENI. The CDR3 covers 22 residues. Between the trimmed V and J ends, which lost 5 bases and 2 bases, there was a span of 37 bases. The CDR3 region has the DNA TGTGCCAGCTCATATCTCGCGATGGTTGGGATGGCCGTGGGCAGGCTTGCCTACGAGCAGTACTTC. This translates into CASSYLAMVGMAVGRLAYEQYF. The full variable domain, rest sourced from reference TRBV18 and TRBJ2-7, is NAGVMQNPRHLVRRRGQEARLRCSPMKGHSHVYWYRQLPEEGLKFMVYLQKENIIDESGMPKERFSAEFPKEGPSILRIQQVVRGDSAAYFCASSYLAMVGMAVGRLAYEQYFGPGTRLTVT.

The J gene is TRBJ2-1, the V gene TRBV5-1; 7 bases fit TRBD1. This CDR3 spans 16 amino acids. The germline CDR1 and CDR2 sequences are SGHRS and YFSETQ. Trimming at V came to 0 bases and at J to 7 bases, leaving 10 bases not matched to a gene. CDR3 coding DNA: TGCGCCAGCAGCTTGGAAATGACTTTCAGGGGGAATGAGCAGTTCTTC. Protein sequence: CASSLEMTFRGNEQFF.

The chain carries TRBV5-4 and TRBJ2-3; 8 nucleotides match TRBD2. CDR1 and CDR2 from the germline V gene are SGHNT and YYREEE (reference sequence). CDR3 length equals 16 residues. Trimming at V came to 2 bases and at J to 4 bases, leaving 9 bases not matched to a gene. The CDR3: CASSFPGGGGADTQYF. For the CDR3, the DNA is TGTGCCAGCAGCTTCCCGGGAGGGGGAGGGGCAGATACGCAGTATTTT.

The gene calls are TRBV5-4 and TRBJ1-5, with D hard to call. The CDR3 has 15 residues. The V and J ends lost 5 bases and 0 bases respectively, with 12 bases between them. The V gene's germline CDR1 is SGHNT and CDR2 YYREEE (reference sequence). This CDR3 reads CASSSGGASNQPQHF. CDR3 nucleotide sequence: TGTGCCAGCAGTTCGGGAGGAGCTAGCAATCAGCCCCAGCATTTT.

The gene calls are TRBV7-6 and TRBJ2-2, with a weak D call TRBD1 (5 bases). The germline gives CDR1 SGHVS, CDR2 FNYEAQ. V gave up 1 base and J gave up 0 bases, with 9 bases separating them. CDR3 length: 16 amino acids. The CDR3 spells CASSLEGFTNTGELFF. The CDR3 DNA is TGTGCCAGCAGCTTAGAGGGGTTCACGAACACCGGGGAGCTGTTTTTT. Based on the CDR3 plus reference TRBV7-6 and TRBJ2-2, the full variable domain is GAGVSQSPRYKVTKRGQDVALRCDPISGHVSLYWYRQALGQGPEFLTYFNYEAQQDKSGLPNDRFSAERPEGSISTLTIQRTEQRDSAMYRCASSLEGFTNTGELFFGEGSRLTVL.

CDR3 coding DNA: TGTGCCAGCAGTTCTGGGACAGCCACCGGGGAGCTGTTTTTT. Amino acid sequence: CASSSGTATGELFF. J is TRBJ2-2 and V is TRBV27, with 7 bases aligning to TRBD1. V dropped 4 bases and J dropped 4; count of bases not matched to a gene: 3. The germline CDR1 and CDR2 sequences are MNHEY and SMNVEV (reference sequence). CDR3 length: 14 amino acids.

This clone is a singleton in its sample. The V and J genes are TRBV11-2 and TRBJ1-2; TRBD1 aligns across 8 bases. The V gene's germline CDR1 is SGHAT and CDR2 FQNNGV. The CDR3 runs 14 residues. With 4 bases clipped from V and 1 base from J, the junction kept 2 bases outside the gene matches. CDR3 nucleotides: TGTGCCAGCAGCTGGACAGGGAATAACTATGGCTACACCTTC. Its protein product is CASSWTGNNYGYTF.

The gene calls are TRBV19 and TRBJ1-5, with TRBD1 matching 8 bases. CDR1 and CDR2 from the germline V gene are LNHDA and SQIVND (reference sequence). With 5 bases clipped from V and 2 bases from J, the junction kept 2 bases outside the gene matches. The CDR3 is 14 amino acids. As DNA, the CDR3 is TGTGCCAGTAGTGCAGGGGGCGGCAATCAGCCCCAGCATTTT. Translation gives CASSAGGGNQPQHF.

The chain has TRBV7-2 and TRBJ1-4; 7 nucleotides match TRBD1. V shed 5 bases, J shed 7 bases, and the junction held 4 bases outside the gene matches. This CDR3 contains 13 residues. Per germline, CDR1 SGHTA and CDR2 FQGNSA. CDR3: CASSPRQGEKLFF. For the CDR3, the DNA is TGTGCCAGCAGCCCTCGACAGGGTGAAAAACTGTTTTTT.

This chain's CDR3 is CASSHPGGSSSYNEQFF. As DNA, the CDR3 is TGTGCCAGCAGCCACCCCGGGGGCTCCAGCTCCTACAATGAGCAGTTCTTC. The rearrangement uses TRBV4-2 and TRBJ2-1; D may correspond to TRBD1 or TRBD2 (6 bases each). The CDR3 is made up of 17 amino acids. Trimming shortened V by 3 bases and J by 0 bases, and 15 bases separated the two germline ends. Germline assignment: CDR1 LGHNA and CDR2 YNFKEQ.

The J gene is TRBJ2-2, the V gene TRBV7-3, with D maybe TRBD1 (5 bases). The germline gives CDR1 SGHTA, CDR2 FQGTGA. CDR3 size: 15 residues. V lost 4 bases, J lost 0 bases, and 9 bases lay in between. The CDR3 protein is CASSSSRANTGELFF. CDR3 DNA: TGTGCCAGCAGCTCAAGCAGGGCGAACACCGGGGAGCTGTTTTTT.

This chain joins TRBV19 and TRBJ2-5; D perhaps matches TRBD2 (5 bases). The V end lost 10 bases, the J end lost 5 bases, and 17 bases lay between the germline ends. CDR3 size: 13 residues. Germline V gives CDR1 LNHDA, CDR2 SQIVND (reference sequence). Here the CDR3 DNA reads TGTGCCACGGGGTTAGGGAGTCAGGAGACCCAGTACTTC. It encodes CATGLGSQETQYF.

The chain uses TRBV4-2 and TRBJ1-4, with a weak D call TRBD1 (6 bases). Trimming cost V 2 bases and J 8 bases, with 9 bases left between them. Germline V CDR1 and CDR2: LGHNA, YNFKEQ. The CDR3 totals 13 residues. The CDR3 sequence: CASSQNREEKLFF. The CDR3 DNA is TGTGCCAGCAGCCAAAACAGGGAAGAAAAACTGTTTTTT.

This clone was counted between two and nine times. DNA of the CDR3: TGTGCCAGCAGCTTAGGACCGGGACAGGGGCAAGAGACCCAGTACTTC. This encodes CASSLGPGQGQETQYF. The J gene is TRBJ2-5, the V gene TRBV11-2; 10 bases are a match to TRBD1. Germline trimming cut 1 base from V and 2 bases from J; bases unmatched to any gene: 4. CDR1 and CDR2 from the germline V gene are SGHAT and FQNNGV. This CDR3 contains 16 residues.

V is TRBV7-6 and J is TRBJ1-1; D not resolved. V lost 5 bases and J lost 8, with 18 bases in between. The CDR3 loop spans 14 amino acids. Per the germline V gene, CDR1 is SGHVS and CDR2 is FNYEAQ. CDR3 coding DNA: TGTGCCAGCAGCGCGGGAAGGGTGCCTGGGGAAGCTTTCTTT. Residues: CASSAGRVPGEAFF.

The rearrangement links TRBV2 to TRBJ2-5; TRBD1 matches 7 bases. Germline V gene data show CDR1 as SNHLY and CDR2 as FYNNEI. This CDR3 comprises 13 residues. Trimming removed 6 bases from V and 5 bases from J; junction bases left unmatched: 6. CDR3 in amino acids: CASRNTGDETQYF. CDR3 nucleotides: TGTGCCAGCAGGAATACAGGGGATGAGACCCAGTACTTC.

As regards this clone: Germline and junction disagree at one end, which may indicate a read error. The chain carries TRBV10-3 and TRBJ1-5, with 8 bases fitting TRBD1. The CDR3 sequence is 13 residues long. Germline V CDR1 and CDR2: ENHRY, SYGVKD. Here the CDR3 reads CAIGQQGDQPQRF. Here the CDR3 DNA reads TGTGCCATCGGGCAACAGGGGGATCAGCCCCAGCGTTTT.

The rearrangement uses TRBV5-6 and TRBJ2-1, with TRBD1 identical over 8 bases. The CDR3 is made up of 16 amino acids. Per the germline V gene, CDR1 is SGHDT and CDR2 is YYEEEE. Trimming cost V 4 bases and J 3 bases; bases outside gene matches: 9. For the CDR3, the DNA is TGTGCCAGCAGCCGCCAATGGACAGGGAACTACAATGAGCAGTTCTTC. Its protein is CASSRQWTGNYNEQFF.

This chain joins TRBV15 and TRBJ2-7; 10 bases match TRBD1. This CDR3 comprises 16 residues. From germline, CDR1 is LNHNV and CDR2 YYDKDF (reference sequence). The junction had 5 bases not matched to a gene; V was cut back by 0 bases and J by 3 bases. The DNA of the CDR3 is TGTGCCACCAGCAGAGATATAAGGACAGGGGGCTACGAGCAGTACTTC. This sequence encodes CATSRDIRTGGYEQYF.